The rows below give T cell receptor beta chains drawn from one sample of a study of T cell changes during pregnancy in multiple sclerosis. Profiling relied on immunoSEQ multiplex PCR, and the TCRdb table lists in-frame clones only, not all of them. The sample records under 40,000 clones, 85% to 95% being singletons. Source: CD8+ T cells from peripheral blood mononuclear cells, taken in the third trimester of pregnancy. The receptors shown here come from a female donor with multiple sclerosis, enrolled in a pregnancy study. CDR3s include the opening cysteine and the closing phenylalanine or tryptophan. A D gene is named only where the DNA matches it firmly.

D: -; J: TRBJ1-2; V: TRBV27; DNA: TGTGCCAGCATCATATCTACGGGACATTTTAACTATGGCTACACCTTC; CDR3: CASIISTGHFNYGYTF
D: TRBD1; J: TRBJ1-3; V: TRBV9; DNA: TGTGCCAGCAGCCACTCCCCCGGAAGGGACAGCTCTGGAAACACCATATATTTT; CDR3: CASSHSPGRDSSGNTIYF
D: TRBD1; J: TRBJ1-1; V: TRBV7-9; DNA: TGTGCCACAACAGGGGATGGGAGTGAAGCTTTCTTT; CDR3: CATTGDGSEAFF
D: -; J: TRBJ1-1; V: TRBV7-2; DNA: TGTGCCAGCAGCTTAGCGCCAAGGGGACAGAACACTGAAGCTTTCTTT; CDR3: CASSLAPRGQNTEAFF
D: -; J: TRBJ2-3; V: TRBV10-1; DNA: TGCGCCAGCAGTGGGTCCCCGACAGGCCTTGCCCCAGATACGCAGTATTTT; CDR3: CASSGSPTGLAPDTQYF
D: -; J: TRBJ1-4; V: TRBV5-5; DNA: TGTGCCAGCAGCTCCGAGGACTATCCTCTTGAAAAACTGTTTTTT; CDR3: CASSSEDYPLEKLFF
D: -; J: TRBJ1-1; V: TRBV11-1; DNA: TGTGCCAGCGGACCAGGGGCAGGTACTGAAGCTTTCTTT; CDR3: CASGPGAGTEAFF
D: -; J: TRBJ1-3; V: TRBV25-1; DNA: TGTGCCAGCGGCGGGGGTCTAGGAAACACCATATATTTT; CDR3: CASGGGLGNTIYF
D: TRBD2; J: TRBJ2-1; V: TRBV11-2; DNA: TGTGCCAGCAGCTTGCCTAGCGGGGGGGCCCGGTCCTACAATGAGCAGTTCTTC; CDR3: CASSLPSGGARSYNEQFF
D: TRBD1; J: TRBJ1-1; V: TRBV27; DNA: TGTGCCAGCAGTAGACACAGGGGGCGCAACACTGAAGCTTTCTTT; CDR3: CASSRHRGRNTEAFF